This is a list of T cell receptor beta chains from one sample in a study of blood T cell repertoires in COVID-19. Assay used: immunoSEQ multiplex PCR; TCRdb lists only in-frame clones, some missing. The sample lists about 49,000 clones, over 90% occurring once. Sequencing used peripheral blood. The receptors were sampled from a human donor in a cohort sampled during active COVID-19. CDR3s include the opening cysteine and the closing phenylalanine or tryptophan. Each record gives: D gene, clone size, V gene, J gene, CDR3 length, CDR3 protein, CDR3 DNA. The D gene is left open where the match is weak. A row's size may be missing; if present it is once, few, many or a size class.

d_call: -; clone_size: -; v_call: TRBV6-2/TRBV6-3; j_call: TRBJ2-2; cdr3_length: 18; cdr3_aa: CASSYTVFRGANTGELFF; cdr3_nt: TGTGCCAGCAGTTACACGGTTTTCAGGGGCGCGAACACCGGGGAGCTGTTTTTT
d_call: -; clone_size: -; v_call: TRBV5-8; j_call: TRBJ2-2; cdr3_length: 13; cdr3_aa: CASSWGTTGELFF; cdr3_nt: TGTGCCAGCAGCTGGGGGACAACCGGGGAGCTGTTTTTT
d_call: -; clone_size: -; v_call: TRBV27; j_call: TRBJ1-1; cdr3_length: 15; cdr3_aa: CASSPAPGLNTEAFF; cdr3_nt: TGTGCCAGCAGCCCAGCTCCAGGTTTAAACACTGAAGCTTTCTTT
d_call: -; clone_size: -; v_call: TRBV28; j_call: TRBJ1-5; cdr3_length: 14; cdr3_aa: CASSLLTFDQPQHF; cdr3_nt: TGTGCCAGCAGTCTTCTAACCTTCGATCAGCCCCAGCATTTT
d_call: -; clone_size: -; v_call: TRBV5-6; j_call: TRBJ2-5; cdr3_length: 17; cdr3_aa: CASSSVGAGPYLETQYF; cdr3_nt: TGTGCCAGCAGCTCAGTAGGTGCGGGCCCTTACTTGGAGACCCAGTACTTC
d_call: -; clone_size: -; v_call: TRBV14; j_call: TRBJ2-5; cdr3_length: 13; cdr3_aa: CASSQRAGETQYF; cdr3_nt: TGTGCCAGCAGCCAGAGGGCCGGGGAGACCCAGTACTTC
d_call: -; clone_size: few; v_call: TRBV11-2; j_call: TRBJ1-3; cdr3_length: 17; cdr3_aa: CASSPLAGGSGGNTIYF; cdr3_nt: TGTGCCAGCAGCCCACTTGCAGGAGGGTCAGGAGGAAACACCATATATTTT
d_call: TRBD1; clone_size: -; v_call: TRBV2; j_call: TRBJ2-5; cdr3_length: 15; cdr3_aa: CASTIRTGSQETQYF; cdr3_nt: TGTGCCAGCACCATAAGGACAGGGTCGCAAGAGACCCAGTACTTC
d_call: TRBD1; clone_size: -; v_call: TRBV27; j_call: TRBJ1-1; cdr3_length: 14; cdr3_aa: CASSPDRGVTEAFF; cdr3_nt: TGTGCCAGCAGCCCCGACAGGGGCGTAACTGAAGCTTTCTTT
d_call: TRBD1; clone_size: once; v_call: TRBV25-1; j_call: TRBJ2-5; cdr3_length: 16; cdr3_aa: CASSDWLQGAEETQYF; cdr3_nt: TGTGCCAGCAGTGACTGGCTCCAGGGGGCGGAGGAGACCCAGTACTTC
d_call: -; clone_size: once; v_call: TRBV19; j_call: TRBJ1-2; cdr3_length: 14; cdr3_aa: CASSGHIINYGYTF; cdr3_nt: TGTGCCAGTAGTGGCCATATCATTAACTATGGCTACACCTTC
d_call: -; clone_size: -; v_call: TRBV24-1; j_call: TRBJ2-1; cdr3_length: 16; cdr3_aa: CATSDFGRGLGNEQFF; cdr3_nt: TGTGCCACCAGTGATTTTGGACGGGGTTTGGGCAATGAGCAGTTCTTC
d_call: TRBD1; clone_size: few; v_call: TRBV25-1; j_call: TRBJ1-3; cdr3_length: 14; cdr3_aa: CASSDRQGGSTIYF; cdr3_nt: TGTGCCAGCAGTGACCGCCAGGGGGGTTCAACCATATATTTT
d_call: -; clone_size: -; v_call: TRBV28; j_call: TRBJ1-5; cdr3_length: 15; cdr3_aa: CASSRLGRVNQPQHF; cdr3_nt: TGTGCCAGCAGTCGGCTCGGCAGGGTTAATCAGCCCCAGCATTTT
d_call: TRBD2; clone_size: -; v_call: TRBV7-2; j_call: TRBJ2-1; cdr3_length: 19; cdr3_aa: CASSGRTSGGKLSYNEQFF; cdr3_nt: TGTGCCAGCAGCGGACGGACTAGCGGGGGAAAGCTCTCCTACAATGAGCAGTTCTTC
d_call: TRBD1; clone_size: -; v_call: TRBV4-1; j_call: TRBJ2-7; cdr3_length: 19; cdr3_aa: CASSQDVGRGIISSYEQYF; cdr3_nt: TGCGCCAGCAGCCAAGATGTCGGCAGGGGGATAATTAGCTCCTACGAGCAGTACTTC
d_call: -; clone_size: once; v_call: TRBV6-5; j_call: TRBJ1-1; cdr3_length: 14; cdr3_aa: CASKDSTQTTEAFF; cdr3_nt: TGTGCCAGCAAGGACAGCACCCAGACCACTGAAGCTTTCTTT
d_call: TRBD1; clone_size: -; v_call: TRBV4-1; j_call: TRBJ2-3; cdr3_length: 15; cdr3_aa: CASSRRQGGTDTQYF; cdr3_nt: TGCGCCAGCAGCCGCCGACAGGGGGGGACAGATACGCAGTATTTT
d_call: TRBD1; clone_size: once; v_call: TRBV9; j_call: TRBJ2-7; cdr3_length: 15; cdr3_aa: CASSVGPGQPYEQYF; cdr3_nt: TGTGCCAGCAGCGTAGGTCCGGGACAGCCATACGAGCAGTACTTC
d_call: -; clone_size: -; v_call: TRBV24-1; j_call: TRBJ2-3; cdr3_length: 17; cdr3_aa: CATSDVTGDDSTDTQYF; cdr3_nt: TGTGCCACCAGTGATGTGACAGGCGACGACAGCACAGATACGCAGTATTTT
d_call: -; clone_size: -; v_call: TRBV11-1; j_call: TRBJ1-5; cdr3_length: 13; cdr3_aa: CASSLEEGQPQHF; cdr3_nt: TGTGCCAGCAGCTTAGAGGAGGGTCAGCCCCAGCATTTT
d_call: TRBD1; clone_size: -; v_call: TRBV4-2; j_call: TRBJ2-1; cdr3_length: 14; cdr3_aa: CASSQDRGTDEQFF; cdr3_nt: TGTGCCAGCAGCCAGGACAGGGGTACCGATGAGCAGTTCTTC